This T cell receptor (beta chain) was recorded in a study of blood T cell repertoires in COVID-19 (dated by TCRdb to 2020 to 2021). Turning to the overall study: Samples covering the acute and convalescent phases of COVID-19 were provided by collaborators in the United States, Italy and Spain. Samples were obtained from the ongoing ImmuneRACE study (first 160 participants) and from over 1,000 subjects provided by 6 global collaborators. A de-identified subject ID, COVID-19 status, age in years and sex were almost always included in the sample metadata. The material from the prospective study consisted of cDNA or gDNA derived from T cells, B-cell-depleted T cells, or PBMCs. The dataset comprised deeply sampled blood TCRbeta repertoires from subjects exposed to, actively infected with, or recovered from COVID-19. HLA class I and class II types, where available, came from metadata supplied by the sample provider rather than from assay-based typing. The repertoires were released in a freely available public database meant as a resource for research on the immune response to SARS-CoV-2. Findings and caveats that apply to the study as a whole: The amount of clinical and demographic metadata varied by source and participant and was provided uncurated.

Per the germline V gene (reference sequence), LNHDA is the CDR1 and SQIVND is the CDR2. The cysteine opens and the phenylalanine closes a CDR3 of 14 amino acids. This entry keeps only the CDR3 DNA: 42 bases, framed from base 1. TCRbeta CDR3 regions were amplified from genomic DNA by means of the immunoSEQ Assay, a bias-controlled multiplex PCR. The authors' pipeline ran thus. Nucleated cell counts per sample were estimated from amplification of reference gene primers within the assay. Sequence reads were collapsed and filtered to measure the absolute abundance of every unique TCRbeta CDR3 rearrangement. For each sample, productive Simpson clonality was calculated by taking the square root of Simpson's diversity index across productive rearrangements. What TCRdb holds here is the immuneACCESS table cut down to in-frame rearrangements. Part of the clones is not present; checked against another copy, under half of the missing clones reflect an unresolved V gene, and the others are unexplained. Clonal size and the V and J genes are those of that table, whereas D and trimming came from the DNA. In this sample the table shows around 170,000 clones, 88% of which occur a single time. The ten most abundant clones make up about 8.4% of the sample.

Turning to this clone: The antigen it recognizes is unknown. The record has no base qualities; no much larger clone is one base away.

Enrolling through a virtual design, the prospective study's participants ranged in age from roughly 18 to 95 years and lived across some 22 United States geographic areas. In the prospective study, cohorts were assigned on the basis of participant-reported clinical history obtained from a screening survey and a study questionnaire. For ImmuneRACE Cohort 3, a participant was defined as recovered based on two consecutive negative NP/OP PCR tests, clearance by a healthcare professional, or resolution of symptoms. In the prospective study, mobile phlebotomists collected whole blood, serum and a nasopharyngeal or oropharyngeal swab from each participant. Participants in the prospective study had the option to provide additional blood draws and questionnaires over an approximately 2-month period. Blood samples from the prospective study were shipped frozen or at room temperature prior to DNA extraction.

The receptor's source is a young woman who had recovered from COVID-19. Sequenced: PBMCs or T cells enriched from blood (not recorded which). Recombination linked TRBV19 to TRBJ2-7, with TRBD1 matching 7 junction bases. CDR3 protein: CQFLLRQGAYEQYF. The DNA sequence is as follows: TGTCAATTCCTATTAAGACAGGGCGCCTACGAGCAGTACTTC.